This T cell receptor beta chain was found in a study of blood T cell repertoires in COVID-19. Study at large: The study drew acute and convalescent COVID-19 samples from the United States, Italy and Spain. T cells, B-cell-depleted T cells, or PBMCs provided the cDNA or gDNA that served as material.

Per the study methods: It was from reference gene primer amplification that nucleated cell counts were estimated. Sequencing was performed with immunoSEQ multiplex PCR; in TCRdb, only in-frame clones are kept and a portion is missing. V, J and clone size are those of that table, while D and trimming were read from the DNA. The data hold about 270,000 clones, with 80% to 95% observed a single time. Everyone who took part was roughly 18 to 89 years old, and they came from about 25 US areas. The CDR3 is made up of 15 amino acids. Trimming removed 1 base from V and 5 bases from J, with 12 bases in between. Germline V CDR1 and CDR2: SGHRS, YFSETQ.

The receptor was derived from a middle-aged man who had been exposed to COVID-19. The sample taken for sequencing was PBMCs or T cells enriched from blood (not recorded which). This chain connects TRBV5-1 to TRBJ1-4; weak D call: TRBD1 (6 bases). The CDR3 here is CASSLRGGRNEKLFF. In nucleotides, the CDR3 is TGCGCCAGCAGCTTGAGGGGGGGACGGAATGAAAAACTGTTTTTT.